The following is a T cell receptor beta chain sequence with its context. Its antigen is unidentified. The sample belongs to a study of cytomegalovirus exposure and HLA in healthy donors. Broader study findings: In vitro assays verified that a few CMV-associated chains recognized CMV antigens specifically.

The CDR3 totals 12 residues. Germline lookup yields CDR1 ENHRY and CDR2 SYGVKD. The V and J ends lost 3 bases and 6 bases respectively, with 8 bases between them. Primers included in the PCR were 60 Vbeta and 13 Jbeta primers. In the source study's methods: Later reanalysis found about 78 million unique TCR beta chains, approximately 11 million of them shared. The method was immunoSEQ multiplex PCR; TCRdb's version includes in-frame clones alone and lacks a portion of them. D and trimming were read from the DNA, whereas the V and J calls and clone size are those reported in that table. The sample lists fewer than 90,000 clones; 76% were seen once.

The sample taken for sequencing was PBMCs. The receptor was isolated from a male donor in good health and CMV-seronegative. V gene TRBV10-3 combines with J gene TRBJ1-1; no clear D gene. In DNA form, the CDR3 reads TGTGCCATCAGTGACCTGAGCCCTGAAGCTTTCTTT. It codes for CAISDLSPEAFF.